Listed here are 16 T cell receptor beta chains from one sample, sequenced in a study of cytomegalovirus exposure and HLA in healthy donors. PCR was performed using 60 Vbeta and 13 Jbeta primers. TCRdb's copy holds only in-frame clones and misses some; the assay was immunoSEQ multiplex PCR. Of 270,000 or so clones listed, roughly 89% were seen once; the top ten hold 4%. Material: PBMCs. The receptors here all came from a man aged 40-50 years in good health and CMV-seropositive.

This clone appeared a single time. The rearrangement uses TRBV29-1 and TRBJ2-7; 8 nucleotides line up with TRBD2. Germline CDR1 SQVTM, CDR2 ANQGSEA. With V trimmed by 5 bases and J by 3 bases, 15 bases remained unmatched. The CDR3 runs to 16 residues. This CDR3 reads CSVKMMTSVEFYEQYF. CDR3 coding DNA: TGCAGCGTTAAGATGATGACTAGCGTTGAGTTCTACGAGCAGTACTTC.

The chain employs TRBV6-1 and TRBJ1-5; D is unclear. CDR3 size: 13 residues. The V end lost 3 bases, the J end lost 3 bases, and 6 bases lay between the germline ends. Germline V lookup: CDR1 MNHNS, CDR2 SASEGT. CDR3 coding DNA: TGTGCCAGCAGTGATGGCCCCAATCAGCCCCAGCATTTT. This gives the protein CASSDGPNQPQHF.

DNA of the CDR3: TGCGCCAGCAGCTTGGGGACAGGGGGCAGTTTTGACCACGAGCAGTACTTC. Amino acids: CASSLGTGGSFDHEQYF. The rearrangement uses TRBV5-1 and TRBJ2-7, with TRBD1 identical over 11 bases. Trimming at V came to 0 bases and at J to 5 bases, leaving 10 bases not matched to a gene. CDR1 and CDR2 from the germline V gene are SGHRS and YFSETQ. CDR3 length: 17 amino acids.

The V and J genes are TRBV10-3 and TRBJ1-2, with TRBD1 identical over 8 bases. V shed 7 bases, J shed 6 bases, and the junction held 13 bases outside the gene matches. Looked up from germline, CDR1 is ENHRY and CDR2 is SYGVKD. The CDR3 is 15 residues long. The CDR3 here is CAITGVAAGGDGYTF. The CDR3 DNA is TGTGCCATCACCGGAGTCGCGGCAGGGGGCGATGGCTACACCTTC.

The V gene is TRBV13, the J gene TRBJ2-7; D may be TRBD2 (6 bases). Trimming cost V 7 bases and J 1 base, with 14 bases left between them. This CDR3 is built from 14 residues. Germline V gene lookup returns CDR1 PRHDT and CDR2 FYEKMQ (reference sequence). CDR3 sequence reads: CASKKGGPSYEQYF. CDR3 DNA: TGTGCCAGCAAAAAGGGAGGACCATCCTACGAGCAGTACTTC.

J is TRBJ1-2 and V is TRBV18; TRBD1 matches at 11 bases. Unmatched junction bases numbered 4, after V lost 4 bases and J lost 6 bases. Germline CDR1 KGHSH, CDR2 LQKENI. This CDR3 is 14 amino acids long. The CDR3 DNA reads TGTGCCAGCTCACGGACAGGGGGCTGGGATGGCTACACCTTC. It is translated as CASSRTGGWDGYTF.

V gene TRBV6-1 combines with J gene TRBJ1-1, with a tentative D call TRBD1 (6 bases). Deletions cut 0 bases from V and 5 bases from J, with 13 bases between. Looked up from germline, CDR1 is MNHNS and CDR2 is SASEGT. The CDR3 is 15 residues long. As DNA, the CDR3 is TGTGCCAGCAGTGAAGCGTCAGGGGAGTATACTGAAGCTTTCTTT. It is translated as CASSEASGEYTEAFF.

This chain connects TRBV7-8 to TRBJ2-2; 7 bases map to TRBD1. J was trimmed by 0 bases and V by 5 bases; bases with no gene match: 3. Looked up from germline, CDR1 is SGHVS and CDR2 is FQNEAQ. The CDR3 length is 15 residues. CDR3 sequence reads: CASSRGQPNTGELFF. CDR3 bases: TGTGCCAGCAGCCGGGGACAGCCGAACACCGGGGAGCTGTTTTTT.

As for this clone: The germline gene is not matched at one end of the junction; a read error may be the cause. The chain has TRBV7-9 and TRBJ2-1, with TRBD1 as a possible D gene (6 bases). The CDR3 is made up of 15 amino acids. CDR1 is SEHNR and CDR2 is FQNEAQ in the germline V gene (reference sequence). CDR3 DNA: TGTTCCAGCAGCTTCCGGGACAAGGGGAAGAATGAGCAGTTCTTC. Amino acids: CSSSFRDKGKNEQFF.

This clone was seen a single time. The V gene is TRBV2, the J gene TRBJ2-7; D ambiguous. V was cut by 6 bases and J by 7 bases, with 19 bases left in between. Germline CDR1 reads SNHLY; CDR2 reads FYNNEI. The CDR3 covers 14 residues. The CDR3 DNA reads TGTGCCAGCAGCCCCGTTCGGAGTGTGGAGGAGCAGTACTTC. Translating gives CASSPVRSVEEQYF.

The V gene is TRBV9, the J gene TRBJ2-7, with 9 bases lining up with TRBD1. Germline V gives CDR1 SGDLS, CDR2 YYNGEE. V dropped 4 bases and J dropped 4; count of bases not matched to a gene: 9. The CDR3 length is 15 residues. The CDR3 sequence is CASSISGTGIYEQYF. The CDR3 nucleotides read TGTGCCAGCAGCATTTCCGGGACAGGGATATACGAGCAGTACTTC.

A few counts support this clone. The CDR3 coding sequence is TGTGCCAGCAGTTCCCCAGGGGCTCAGCCCCAGCATTTT. Translated: CASSSPGAQPQHF. The V and J genes are TRBV28 and TRBJ1-5; D may be TRBD1 (6 bases). Per the germline V gene, CDR1 is MDHEN and CDR2 is SYDVKM. Trimming stripped 4 bases from V and 6 bases from J, with 10 bases between. The CDR3 contains 13 residues.

The V and J genes are TRBV5-1 and TRBJ1-4; D perhaps matches TRBD1 (6 bases). The CDR3 covers 15 residues. Germline values: CDR1 SGHRS, CDR2 YFSETQ. Trimming stripped 4 bases from V and 10 bases from J, with 20 bases between. The CDR3, as DNA: TGCGCCAGCAGCATTGCGGGGGGCCGGCTTGGAAAACTGTTTTTT. Translated: CASSIAGGRLGKLFF.

In its sample, this clone was seen once. The chain recombines TRBV7-8 with TRBJ1-5; TRBD1 is a possible D gene (5 bases). Germline CDR1 is SGHVS and CDR2 is FQNEAQ. V dropped 5 bases and J dropped 7 bases, with 12 bases sitting between them. The CDR3 has 13 amino acids. This chain's CDR3 is CASSPGGTQPQHF. Here the CDR3 DNA reads TGTGCCAGCAGCCCCGGGGGGACCCAGCCCCAGCATTTT.

V is TRBV6-5 and J is TRBJ2-1, with D possibly being TRBD1 (8 bases). The CDR3 spans 15 residues. V was cut by 6 bases and J by 7 bases, with 19 bases left in between. CDR1 is MNHEY and CDR2 is SVGAGI in the germline V gene. The CDR3 reads CASSRPTGGVNEQFF. The DNA of the CDR3 is TGTGCCAGCAGCCGGCCCACAGGGGGGGTAAATGAGCAGTTCTTC.

V gene TRBV5-4 combines with J gene TRBJ2-7; weak D call: TRBD1 (6 bases). Trimming cost V 2 bases and J 3 bases, with 15 bases left between them. From germline, CDR1 is SGHNT and CDR2 YYREEE (reference sequence). The CDR3 spans 15 residues. This CDR3 is CASSLQGGLVYEQYF. The CDR3, as DNA: TGTGCCAGCAGCTTACAGGGTGGGCTGGTCTACGAGCAGTACTTC.